This TCR beta chain was found in a study of cytomegalovirus exposure and HLA in healthy donors. Study-wide findings and caveats: Because they were indistinguishable, some V segments, including TRBV6-2 and TRBV6-3, were excluded.

Between the trimmed V and J ends, which lost 0 bases and 0 bases, there was a span of 12 bases. In germline, CDR1 is SGHKS, CDR2 YYEKEE (reference sequence). CDR3 length: 16 amino acids. Of note for this clone: Antigen unknown.

The PCR used 60 Vbeta and 13 Jbeta primers. Measured with immunoSEQ multiplex PCR; TCRdb has only the in-frame clones, and not every one. The sample shows some 89,000 clones, roughly 80% of them seen only once. The V gene is TRBV5-5, the J gene TRBJ2-5, with a tentative D call TRBD2 (5 bases). The material sequenced was PBMCs. The sequence came from a young woman in good health and CMV-seronegative. The CDR3 region is CASSLGLGVNQETQYF. In nucleotides, the CDR3 is TGTGCCAGCAGCTTGGGACTCGGGGTAAACCAAGAGACCCAGTACTTC.